The clone carrying this T cell receptor (beta chain) was counted only a few times. The antigen is undetermined. This sample is drawn from a study of response to subunit inactivated influenza vaccine. Using its own MiXCR run on the RT-PCR reads, TCRdb lists one record per CDR3 protein. The table lists 500,000 to 600,000 distinct CDR3 sequences, 15% to 20% of them singletons. Study-level results: Researchers suggested that each seasonal influenza vaccination recruits few new T cells.

CDR3 length equals 15 residues. The V gene's germline CDR1 is SGHTA and CDR2 FQGTGA. J was trimmed by 1 base and V by 3 bases; bases with no gene match: 6. The sequence was collected from a man between 45 and 75 years old who received an inactivated influenza vaccine. The sequencing here drew on CD4+ T cells sorted from PBMCs, taken 23 to 25 months after vaccination. The rearrangement links TRBV7-3 to TRBJ2-7, with 7 positions matching TRBD2. As DNA, the CDR3 is TGTGCCAGCAGCTTTGGAGGCGGGGGATCCTACGAGCAGTACTTC. Protein sequence: CASSFGGGGSYEQYF.